Ten or more counts support the clone carrying this T cell receptor (beta chain). The PCR that amplified TCRs ran for 15 to 25 cycles, relying on a constant-region primer and a V-primer adapter. mRNA isolates were amplified via in vitro transcription. A single record per CDR3 protein comes from TCRdb applying MiXCR to the reads. The sample includes tens of thousands of distinct CDR3 sequences, roughly 10% of them seen just once. The data derive from a study of low-dose radiotherapy and immunotherapy resistance in tumors. Study summary: Per fraction, Cohort 2 was given 1 Gy every two weeks, accumulating a total of 13 Gy over 26 weeks.

From germline, CDR1 is GTSNPN and CDR2 SVGIG (reference sequence). V lost 4 bases to trimming and J lost 0 bases, with 12 bases between them. The length of the CDR3 is 15 residues. Time point indicated: before trial treatment. Ipilimumab, nivolumab, aspirin, low-dose cyclophosphamide and low-dose radiotherapy were administered to donors. Advanced solid tumors lacking tumor-infiltrating lymphocytes characterized eligible patients. The input for sequencing was PBMCs, taken before treatment. The clonotype was recovered from a female donor with ovarian cancer. V gene TRBV30 combines with J gene TRBJ2-2; D gene ambiguous. The CDR3 reads CAWNYRRANTGELFF. CDR3 DNA sequence: TGTGCCTGGAATTATAGGAGAGCGAACACCGGGGAGCTGTTTTTT. The complete variable domain, with remaining parts taken from reference TRBV30 and TRBJ2-2, reads SQTIHQWPATLVQPVGSPLSLECTVEGTSNPNLYWYRQAAGRGLQLLFYSVGIGQISSEVPQNLSASRPQDRQFILSSKKLLLSDSGFYLCAWNYRRANTGELFFGEGSRLTVL.